The clone carrying this T cell receptor beta chain occurred once. The data belong to a study of blood T cell repertoires in COVID-19. The overall study: Samples taken during acute and convalescent COVID-19 were collected in the United States, Italy and Spain. In each case, the material was cDNA or gDNA derived from T cells, B-cell-depleted T cells, or PBMCs.

The CDR3 is 19 amino acids. Germline V gene data show CDR1 as KGHDR and CDR2 as SFDVKD. V was cut by 3 bases and J by 1 base, with 18 bases left in between. Repertoires were generated with immunoSEQ multiplex PCR, while TCRdb's copy carries only in-frame clones and drops some. This sample has roughly 180,000 clones, with nearly 80% found just once. Sequenced input: PBMCs or T cells enriched from blood (not recorded which). The chain employs TRBV24-1 and TRBJ2-6; a possible D gene is TRBD1 (6 bases). The clonotype was recovered from a man aged 55 to 69 who had been exposed to COVID-19. The CDR3 reads CATSDPGRGFSSGANVLTF. CDR3 sequence (DNA): TGTGCCACCAGTGATCCCGGAAGGGGGTTTAGTTCTGGGGCCAACGTCCTGACTTTC.